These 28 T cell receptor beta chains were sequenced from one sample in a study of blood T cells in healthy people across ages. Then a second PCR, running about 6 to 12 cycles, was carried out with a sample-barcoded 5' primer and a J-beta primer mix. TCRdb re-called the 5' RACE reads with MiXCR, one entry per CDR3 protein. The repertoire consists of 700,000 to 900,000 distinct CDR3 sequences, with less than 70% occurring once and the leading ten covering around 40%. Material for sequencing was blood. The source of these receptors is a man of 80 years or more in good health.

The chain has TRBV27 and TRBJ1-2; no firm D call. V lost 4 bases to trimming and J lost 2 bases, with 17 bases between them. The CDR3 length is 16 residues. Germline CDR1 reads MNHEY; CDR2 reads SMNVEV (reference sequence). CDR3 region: CASSSPSGTSNYGYTF. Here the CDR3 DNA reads TGTGCCAGCAGTTCCCCCTCGGGCACTTCAAACTATGGCTACACCTTC.

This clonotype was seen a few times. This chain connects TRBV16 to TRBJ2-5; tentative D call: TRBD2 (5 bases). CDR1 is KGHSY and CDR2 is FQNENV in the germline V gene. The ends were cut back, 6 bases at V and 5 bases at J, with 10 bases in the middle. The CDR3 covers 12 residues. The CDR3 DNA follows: TGTGCCAGCAGTGCTTCGGGGGAGACCCAGTACTTC. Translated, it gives CASSASGETQYF.

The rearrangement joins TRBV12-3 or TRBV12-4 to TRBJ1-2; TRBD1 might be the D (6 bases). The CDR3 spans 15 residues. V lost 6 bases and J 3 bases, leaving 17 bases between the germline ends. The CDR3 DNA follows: TGTGCCAGCAGCGGAAGCTACAGGGACCACTATGGCTACACCTTC. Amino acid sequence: CASSGSYRDHYGYTF.

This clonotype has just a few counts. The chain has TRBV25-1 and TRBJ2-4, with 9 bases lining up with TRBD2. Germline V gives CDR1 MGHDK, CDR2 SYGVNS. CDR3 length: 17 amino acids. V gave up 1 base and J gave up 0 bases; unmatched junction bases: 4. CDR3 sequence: CASSESAGGLAKNIQYF. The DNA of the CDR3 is TGTGCCAGCAGTGAATCGGCGGGAGGGCTAGCCAAAAACATTCAGTACTTC.

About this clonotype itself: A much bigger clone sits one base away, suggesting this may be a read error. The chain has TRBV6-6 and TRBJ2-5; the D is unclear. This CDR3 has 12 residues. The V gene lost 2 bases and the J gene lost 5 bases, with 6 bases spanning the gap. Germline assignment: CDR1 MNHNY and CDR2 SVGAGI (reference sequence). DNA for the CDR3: TGTGCCAGCAGTTACCCTAGGGAGACCCAGTACTTC. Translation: CASSYPRETQYF.

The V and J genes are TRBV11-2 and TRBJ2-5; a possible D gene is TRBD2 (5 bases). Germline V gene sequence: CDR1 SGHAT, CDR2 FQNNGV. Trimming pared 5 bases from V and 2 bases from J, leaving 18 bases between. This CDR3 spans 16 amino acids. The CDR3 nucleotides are TGTGCCAGCAGCCCCACAGTGGCGGGTCTTCAAGAGACCCAGTACTTC. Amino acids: CASSPTVAGLQETQYF.

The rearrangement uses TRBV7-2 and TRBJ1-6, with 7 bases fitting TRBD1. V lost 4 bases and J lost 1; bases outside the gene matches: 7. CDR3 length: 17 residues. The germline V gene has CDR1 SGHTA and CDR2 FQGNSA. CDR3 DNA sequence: TGTGCCAGCAGCTCTCGACAGGGTAGTTCCTATAATTCACCCCTCCACTTT. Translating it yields CASSSRQGSSYNSPLHF.

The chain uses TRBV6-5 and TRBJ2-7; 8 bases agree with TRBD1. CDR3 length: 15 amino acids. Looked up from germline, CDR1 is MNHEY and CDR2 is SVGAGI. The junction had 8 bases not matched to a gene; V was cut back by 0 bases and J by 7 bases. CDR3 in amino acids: CASSYSRDRIYEQYF. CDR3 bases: TGTGCCAGCAGTTACTCCCGGGACAGGATATATGAGCAGTACTTC.

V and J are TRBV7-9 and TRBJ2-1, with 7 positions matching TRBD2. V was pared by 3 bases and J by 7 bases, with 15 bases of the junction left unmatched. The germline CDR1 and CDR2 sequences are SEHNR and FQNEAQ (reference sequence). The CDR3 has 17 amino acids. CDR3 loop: CASSFDVQRDTRNEQFF. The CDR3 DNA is TGTGCCAGCAGCTTTGACGTCCAGCGGGATACGAGGAATGAGCAGTTCTTC. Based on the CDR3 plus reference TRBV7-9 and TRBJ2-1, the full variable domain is DTGVSQNPRHKITKRGQNVTFRCDPISEHNRLYWYRQTLGQGPEFLTYFQNEAQLEKSRLLSDRFSAERPKGSFSTLEIQRTEQGDSAMYLCASSFDVQRDTRNEQFFGPGTRLTVL.

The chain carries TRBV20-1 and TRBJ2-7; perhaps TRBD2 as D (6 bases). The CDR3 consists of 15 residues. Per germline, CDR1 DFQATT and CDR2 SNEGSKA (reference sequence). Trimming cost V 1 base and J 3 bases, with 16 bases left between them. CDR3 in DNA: TGCAGTGCTAGAGTACCCCGGGGGATTAACTACGAGCAGTACTTC. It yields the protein CSARVPRGINYEQYF.

CDR3: CASSLAGTLNTQYF. CDR3 DNA sequence: TGTGCCAGCAGCTTAGCGGGGACTCTCAATACGCAGTATTTT. The V and J genes are TRBV7-8 and TRBJ2-3; the D gene is possibly TRBD2 (6 bases). V shed 0 bases and J shed 7 bases, with 11 bases lying between them. The length of the CDR3 is 14 residues. Germline V gene data show CDR1 as SGHVS and CDR2 as FQNEAQ.

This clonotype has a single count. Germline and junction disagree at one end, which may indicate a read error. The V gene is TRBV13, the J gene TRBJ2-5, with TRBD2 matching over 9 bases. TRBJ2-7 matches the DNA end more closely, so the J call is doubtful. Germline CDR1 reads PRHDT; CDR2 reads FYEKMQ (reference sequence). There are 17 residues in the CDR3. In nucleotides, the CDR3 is TGTGCCAACAGCTTAGTAAACGGCGGGGGGGGCCTCTACGAGCAGTACTTC. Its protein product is CANSLVNGGGGLYEQYF.

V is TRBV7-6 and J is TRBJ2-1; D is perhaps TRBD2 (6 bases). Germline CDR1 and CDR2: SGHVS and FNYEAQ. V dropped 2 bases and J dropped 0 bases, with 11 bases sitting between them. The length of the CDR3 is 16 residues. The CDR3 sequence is CASSLLDYTSYNEQFF. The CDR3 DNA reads TGTGCCAGCAGCTTACTGGACTACACCTCCTACAATGAGCAGTTCTTC.

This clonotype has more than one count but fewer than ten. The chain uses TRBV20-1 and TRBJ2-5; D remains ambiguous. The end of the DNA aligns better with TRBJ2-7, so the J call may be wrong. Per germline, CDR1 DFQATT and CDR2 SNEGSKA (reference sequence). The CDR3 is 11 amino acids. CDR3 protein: CSAVLTYEQYF. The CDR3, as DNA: TGCAGTGCAGTACTCACCTACGAGCAGTACTTC.

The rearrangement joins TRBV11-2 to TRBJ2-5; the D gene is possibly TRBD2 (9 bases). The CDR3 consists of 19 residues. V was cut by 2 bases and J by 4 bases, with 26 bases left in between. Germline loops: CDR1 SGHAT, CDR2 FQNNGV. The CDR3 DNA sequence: TGTGCCAGCAGCTTACTTCCTAGCGGGACAACAGGGGGTAGAGAGACCCAGTACTTC. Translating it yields CASSLLPSGTTGGRETQYF.

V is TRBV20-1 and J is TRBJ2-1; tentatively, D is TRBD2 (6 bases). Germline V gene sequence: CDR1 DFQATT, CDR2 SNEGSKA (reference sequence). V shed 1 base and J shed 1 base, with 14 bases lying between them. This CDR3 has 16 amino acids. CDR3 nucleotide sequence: TGCAGTGCTAGAGGGGGTAGCGGACCTTCCTACAATGAGCAGTTCTTC. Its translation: CSARGGSGPSYNEQFF.

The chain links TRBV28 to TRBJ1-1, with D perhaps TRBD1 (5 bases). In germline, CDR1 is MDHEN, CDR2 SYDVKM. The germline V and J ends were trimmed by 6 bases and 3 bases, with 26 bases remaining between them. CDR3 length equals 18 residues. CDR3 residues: CASSTSQGFGSLDTEAFF. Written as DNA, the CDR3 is TGTGCCAGCAGCACGTCTCAGGGATTTGGTTCCTTGGACACTGAAGCTTTCTTT.

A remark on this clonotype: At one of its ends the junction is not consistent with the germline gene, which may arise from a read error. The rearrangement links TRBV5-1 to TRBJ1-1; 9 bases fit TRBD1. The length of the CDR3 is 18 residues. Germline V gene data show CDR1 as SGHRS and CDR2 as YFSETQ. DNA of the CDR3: TGCGCCAGCAGCTTGATACCGGGACAGGGAGAATTGAGCACTGAGGCTTTCTTT. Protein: CASSLIPGQGELSTEAFF. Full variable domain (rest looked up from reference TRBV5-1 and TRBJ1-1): KAGVTQTPRYLIKTRGQQVTLSCSPISGHRSVSWYQQTPGQGLQFLFEYFSETQRNKGNFPGRFSGRQFSNSRSEMNVSTLELGDSALYLCASSLIPGQGELSTEAFFGQGTRLTVV.

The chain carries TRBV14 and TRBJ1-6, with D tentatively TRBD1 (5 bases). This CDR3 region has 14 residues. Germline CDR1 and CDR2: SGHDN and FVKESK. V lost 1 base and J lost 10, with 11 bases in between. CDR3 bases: TGTGCCAGCAGCCAAGCAGACAGAGGGTCACCCCTCCACTTT. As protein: CASSQADRGSPLHF. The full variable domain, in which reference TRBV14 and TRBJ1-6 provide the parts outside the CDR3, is EAGVTQFPSHSVIEKGQTVTLRCDPISGHDNLYWYRRVMGKEIKFLLHFVKESKQDESGMPNNRFLAERTGGTYSTLKVQPAELEDSGVYFCASSQADRGSPLHFGNGTRLTVT.

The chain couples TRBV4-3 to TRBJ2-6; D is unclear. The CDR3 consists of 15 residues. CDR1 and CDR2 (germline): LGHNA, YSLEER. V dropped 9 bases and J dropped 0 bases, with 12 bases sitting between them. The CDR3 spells CASRADGSGANVLTF. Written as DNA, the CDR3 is TGCGCCAGTCGTGCCGATGGCTCTGGGGCCAACGTCCTGACTTTC.

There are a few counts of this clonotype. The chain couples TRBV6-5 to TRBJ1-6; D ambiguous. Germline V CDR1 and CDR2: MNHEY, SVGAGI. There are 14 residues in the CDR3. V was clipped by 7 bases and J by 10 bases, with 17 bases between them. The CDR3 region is CASNKSSPKSPLHF. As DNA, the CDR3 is TGTGCCAGCAATAAGAGTTCCCCTAAGTCACCCCTCCACTTT.

The CDR3 DNA reads as TGTGCCAGCAGCCAAAACGAAGGTCAAGAGACCCAGTACTTC. Protein sequence: CASSQNEGQETQYF. V and J are TRBV3-1 and TRBJ2-5; D unclear. Per germline, CDR1 LGHDT and CDR2 YNNKEL (reference sequence). Trimming took off 2 bases at V and 2 bases at J, with 9 bases between the two ends. This CDR3 has 14 amino acids.

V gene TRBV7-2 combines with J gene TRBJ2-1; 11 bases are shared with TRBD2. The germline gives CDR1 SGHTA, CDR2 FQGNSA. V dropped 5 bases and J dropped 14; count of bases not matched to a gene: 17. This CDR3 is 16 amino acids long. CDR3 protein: CASSQGGVSGGARKFF. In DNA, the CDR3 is TGTGCCAGCAGCCAAGGAGGTGTTAGCGGGGGGGCTCGGAAGTTCTTC.

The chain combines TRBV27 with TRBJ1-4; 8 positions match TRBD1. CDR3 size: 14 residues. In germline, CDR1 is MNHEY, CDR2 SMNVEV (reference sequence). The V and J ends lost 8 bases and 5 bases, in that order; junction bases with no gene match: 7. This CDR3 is CASARDRMNEKLFF. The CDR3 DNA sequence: TGTGCCAGCGCCCGGGACAGGATGAATGAAAAACTGTTTTTT.

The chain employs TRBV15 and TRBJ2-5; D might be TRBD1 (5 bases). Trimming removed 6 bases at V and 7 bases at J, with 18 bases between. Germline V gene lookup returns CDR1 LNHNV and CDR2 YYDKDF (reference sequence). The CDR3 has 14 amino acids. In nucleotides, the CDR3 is TGTGCCACCAGGTCCGGACACGTACCTGGGACCCAGTACTTC. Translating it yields CATRSGHVPGTQYF.

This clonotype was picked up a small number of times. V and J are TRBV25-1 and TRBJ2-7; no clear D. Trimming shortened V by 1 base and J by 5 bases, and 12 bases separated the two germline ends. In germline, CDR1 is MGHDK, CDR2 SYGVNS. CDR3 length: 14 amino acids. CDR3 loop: CASSESRKRNEQYF. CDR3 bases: TGTGCCAGCAGTGAATCCCGGAAGCGAAACGAGCAGTACTTC.

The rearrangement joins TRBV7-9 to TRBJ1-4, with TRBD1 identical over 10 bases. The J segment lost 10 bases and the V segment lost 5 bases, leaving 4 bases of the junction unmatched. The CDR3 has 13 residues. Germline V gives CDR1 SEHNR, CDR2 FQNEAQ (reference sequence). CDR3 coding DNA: TGTGCCAGCAGCGCGGGACAGGGGACAAAACTGTTTTTT. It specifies CASSAGQGTKLFF.

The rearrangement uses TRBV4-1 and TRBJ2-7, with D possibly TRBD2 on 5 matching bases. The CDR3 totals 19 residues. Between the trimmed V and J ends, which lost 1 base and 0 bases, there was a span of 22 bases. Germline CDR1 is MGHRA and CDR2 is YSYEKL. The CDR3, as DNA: TGCGCCAGCAGCCAAGCTTCTGGGATAGCGTGGGATAACTCCTACGAGCAGTACTTC. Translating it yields CASSQASGIAWDNSYEQYF.